This T cell receptor beta chain is drawn from a study of tumor T cells in aggressive B-cell lymphoma. The CDR3 spans 16 residues. Trimming took 1 base from V and 4 from J; bases not matched to a gene: 5. Germline V gene sequence: CDR1 LGHNT, CDR2 FRNRAP. Sequencing was performed with immunoSEQ multiplex PCR; in TCRdb, only in-frame clones are kept and a portion is missing. Of about 3,000 clones listed, about 85% were seen once; the top ten hold approximately 4.1%. Sequenced material: tumor tissue. The TCR was taken from an adult with diffuse large B cell lymphoma. The chain recombines TRBV12-5 with TRBJ2-2; 8 nucleotides match TRBD2. In nucleotides, the CDR3 is TGTGCTAGTGGTTTGGAAGCGGGGGTTGGCACCGGGGAGCTGTTTTTT. Its protein product is CASGLEAGVGTGELFF.